This T cell receptor beta chain originates from a study of spatial heterogeneity in lung cancer. Overall study: As counted in raw reads, each unique TCR and UMI combination appeared more than ten times on average. Whole-study results and caveats: Mutation counts in tumors were tracked by counts of expanded intratumoral alpha and beta TCRs.

Time point meaning: sample taken at primary tumor resection. This clonotype was picked up many times. The antigen remains unidentified. With the library built for alpha chains, this beta chain is off target and its frequency is not meaningful. This CDR3 has 15 amino acids. Germline-derived CDR1 and CDR2 are MNHEY and SMNVEV (reference sequence). The V gene end was trimmed by 5 bases and the J gene end by 4 bases; junction bases not matched to a gene: 6. TCRdb recomputed calls from the 5' RACE reads with MiXCR, one row per CDR3 protein. The profile shows about 6,000 distinct CDR3 sequences, approximately 15% of them singletons.

This sample comprised lung tumor tissue, obtained at surgery. The chain carries TRBV27 and TRBJ2-7; 12 bases line up with TRBD2. This TCR was sampled from a male donor with early-stage non-small cell lung cancer. The CDR3 loop reads CASSTLAGGVYEQYF. The CDR3 bases are TGTGCCAGCAGTACCCTAGCGGGGGGGGTTTACGAGCAGTACTTC.